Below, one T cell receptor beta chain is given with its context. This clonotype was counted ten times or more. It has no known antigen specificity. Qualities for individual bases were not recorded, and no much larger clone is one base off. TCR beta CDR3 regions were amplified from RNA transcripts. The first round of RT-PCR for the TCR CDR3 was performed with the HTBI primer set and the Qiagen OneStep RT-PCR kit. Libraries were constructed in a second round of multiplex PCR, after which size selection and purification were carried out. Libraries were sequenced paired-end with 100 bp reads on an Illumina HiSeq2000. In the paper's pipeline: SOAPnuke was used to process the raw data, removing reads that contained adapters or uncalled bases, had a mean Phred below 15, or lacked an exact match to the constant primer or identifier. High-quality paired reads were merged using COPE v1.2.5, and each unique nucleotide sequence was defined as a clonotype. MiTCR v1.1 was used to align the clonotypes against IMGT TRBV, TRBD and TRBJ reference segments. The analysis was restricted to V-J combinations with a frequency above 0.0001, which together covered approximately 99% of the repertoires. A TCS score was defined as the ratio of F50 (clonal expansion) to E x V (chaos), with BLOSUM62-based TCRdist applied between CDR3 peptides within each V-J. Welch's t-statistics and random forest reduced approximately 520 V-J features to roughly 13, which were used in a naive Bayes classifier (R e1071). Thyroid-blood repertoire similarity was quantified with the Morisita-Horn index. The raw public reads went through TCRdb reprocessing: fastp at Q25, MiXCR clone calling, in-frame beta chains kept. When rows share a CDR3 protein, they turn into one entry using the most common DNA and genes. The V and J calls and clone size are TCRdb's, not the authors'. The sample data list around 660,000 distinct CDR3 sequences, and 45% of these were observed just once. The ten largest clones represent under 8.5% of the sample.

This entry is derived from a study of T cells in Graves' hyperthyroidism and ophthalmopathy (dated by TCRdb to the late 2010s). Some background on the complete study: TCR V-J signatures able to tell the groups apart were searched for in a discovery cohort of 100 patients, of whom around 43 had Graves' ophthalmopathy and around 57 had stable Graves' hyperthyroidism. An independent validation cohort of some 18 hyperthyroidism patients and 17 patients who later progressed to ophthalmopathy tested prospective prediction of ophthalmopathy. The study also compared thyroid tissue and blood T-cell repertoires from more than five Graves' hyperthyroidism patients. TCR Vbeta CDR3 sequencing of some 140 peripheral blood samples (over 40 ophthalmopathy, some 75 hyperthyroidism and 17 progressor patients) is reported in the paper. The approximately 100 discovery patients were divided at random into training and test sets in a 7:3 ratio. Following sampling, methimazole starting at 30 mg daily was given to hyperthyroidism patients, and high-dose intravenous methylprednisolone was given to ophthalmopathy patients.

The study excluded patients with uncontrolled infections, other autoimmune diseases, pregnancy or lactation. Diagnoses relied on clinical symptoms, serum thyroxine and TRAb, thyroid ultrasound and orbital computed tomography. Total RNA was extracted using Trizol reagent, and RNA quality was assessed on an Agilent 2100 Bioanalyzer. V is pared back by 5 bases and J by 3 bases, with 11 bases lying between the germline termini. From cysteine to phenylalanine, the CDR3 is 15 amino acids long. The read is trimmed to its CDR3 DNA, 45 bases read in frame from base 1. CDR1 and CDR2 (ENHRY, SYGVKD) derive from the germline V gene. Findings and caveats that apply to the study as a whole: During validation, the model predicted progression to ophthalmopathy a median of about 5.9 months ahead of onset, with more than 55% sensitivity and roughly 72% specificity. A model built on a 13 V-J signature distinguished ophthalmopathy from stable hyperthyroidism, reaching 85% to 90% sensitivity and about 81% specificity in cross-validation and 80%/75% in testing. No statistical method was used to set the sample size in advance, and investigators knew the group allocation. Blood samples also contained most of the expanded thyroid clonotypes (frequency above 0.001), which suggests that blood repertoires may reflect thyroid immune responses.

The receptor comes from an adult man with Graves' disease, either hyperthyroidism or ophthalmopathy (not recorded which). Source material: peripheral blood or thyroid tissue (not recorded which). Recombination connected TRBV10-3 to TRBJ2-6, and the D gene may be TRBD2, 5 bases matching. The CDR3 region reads CAISIGEIGANVLTF. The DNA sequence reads TGTGCCATCAGTATTGGGGAGATTGGGGCCAACGTCCTGACTTTC.